Listed below are T cell receptor beta chains from one sample, sequenced in a study of blood T cell repertoires in COVID-19. Here immunoSEQ multiplex PCR was the method, and the copy in TCRdb shows in-frame clones only, minus some. The sample includes hundreds of thousands of clones, 70% to 90% of them seen just once. The sequencing sample was made of peripheral blood. The receptor set was obtained from a woman in her fifties or sixties with COVID-19, enrolled during active disease. CDR3s include the opening cysteine and the closing phenylalanine or tryptophan.

v_call	cdr3_aa
TRBV5-4	CASSLDGGNQPQHF
TRBV2	CASRDTATNEKLFF
TRBV28	CASSSSPRTGGYGYTF
TRBV7-9	CASSLLTTSNEQFF
TRBV9	CASSEQGLSYSPLHF
TRBV18	CASSGDSSYEQYF
TRBV11-2	CASSLDRGRPGELFF
TRBV6-5	CASRRGLNTEAFF
TRBV11-2	CASSWGGLSDYGYTF
TRBV6-5	CASSRSADSEKLFF
TRBV3-1/TRBV3-2	CASSNRDIREKLFF
TRBV7-6	CASSLDTGGGANEQFF
TRBV2	CASSLAGGWGEQFF
TRBV5-1	CASRQGPTGELFF
TRBV7-9	CASSLAQGGSPLHF
TRBV5-1	CASSLGLGTVQETQYF
TRBV27	CASSSSGGLAGEQYF
TRBV7-2	CASSLLGGAGYNEQFF
TRBV5-1	CASSLNLGPGELFF
TRBV11-3	CASSSRLAGADTQYF
TRBV30	CAWSMTGEETQYF
TRBV5-4	CASSLARSYEQYF
TRBV30	CAWRLRDRGGSPLHF
TRBV28	CASTPPGFYGYTF
TRBV25-1	CASSEPSGANEKLFF
TRBV12-3/TRBV12-4	CASSQTGPTEAFF
TRBV19	CASSPNAGKFNIF
TRBV6-2/TRBV6-3	CASSPAGNSNQPQHF
TRBV5-4	CASSQGLSYEQYF